The 23 T cell receptor beta chains below come from one sample, sequenced in a study of blood T cells in healthy people across ages. It was with a sample-barcoded 5' primer and a J-beta primer mix that a second PCR of roughly 7 to 12 cycles was run. TCRdb itself ran the 5' RACE reads through MiXCR, one entry per CDR3 protein. Among 1.5 million to 2 million distinct CDR3 sequences listed, less than 50% were seen once. Sequencing used blood. These receptors came from a woman aged 40 to 49 in good health.

The chain joins TRBV9 to TRBJ2-1; possibly TRBD1 for D (5 bases). The DNA end is a closer match to TRBJ2-7, so the J assignment may be wrong. CDR3 length: 15 residues. Per the germline V gene, CDR1 is SGDLS and CDR2 is YYNGEE. CDR3 region: CASQAGDSSYNEQYF. In nucleotides, the CDR3 is TGTGCCAGCCAGGCAGGCGACAGCTCCTACAATGAGCAGTACTTC.

This clonotype was counted a few times. The genes are TRBV6-2 or TRBV6-3 and TRBJ2-1; D is perhaps TRBD2 (6 bases). CDR3 length: 15 residues. Germline-derived CDR1 and CDR2 are MNHEY and SVGEGT. Trimming took 6 bases from V and 9 from J, leaving 21 bases between them. CDR3 in amino acids: CASRTLATQTREQFF. The CDR3 DNA reads TGTGCCAGCAGAACCCTAGCGACTCAGACTCGTGAGCAGTTCTTC.

The J gene is TRBJ2-5, the V gene TRBV20-1, with a possible D match to TRBD2 (6 bases). Trimming stripped 3 bases from V and 11 bases from J, with 19 bases between. The CDR3 covers 13 residues. The germline CDR1 and CDR2 sequences are DFQATT and SNEGSKA (reference sequence). The CDR3 nucleotides are TGCAGTGCTAGTGGGCTAGCGAGGAATGAGCAGTACTTC. Its protein product is CSASGLARNEQYF.

The chain employs TRBV11-2 and TRBJ2-3; TRBD1 might be the D (6 bases). The CDR3 extends over 15 amino acids. The V end lost 6 bases, the J end lost 4 bases, and 17 bases lay between the germline ends. The V gene's germline CDR1 is SGHAT and CDR2 FQNNGV. In nucleotides, the CDR3 is TGTGCCAGCAGTTCACAGGGAGATCCGCCAGATACGCAGTATTTT. This codes for CASSSQGDPPDTQYF.

This clonotype turned up a few times. The V gene is TRBV20-1, the J gene TRBJ2-1; TRBD2 is a possible D gene (6 bases). The CDR3 runs to 14 residues. The V gene's germline CDR1 is DFQATT and CDR2 SNEGSKA (reference sequence). The V and J ends lost 2 bases and 3 bases respectively, with 11 bases between them. The CDR3 bases are TGCAGTGCTAGATCGACGGGGGTCTACAATGAGCAGTTCTTC. This sequence encodes CSARSTGVYNEQFF.

In its sample, this clonotype was seen a few times. V and J are TRBV6-1 and TRBJ1-1; D remains unclear. CDR1 and CDR2 from the germline V gene are MNHNS and SASEGT. There are 14 residues in the CDR3. The V end lost 0 bases, the J end lost 0 bases, and 5 bases lay between the germline ends. CDR3 sequence: CASSEAGMNTEAFF. CDR3 in DNA: TGTGCCAGCAGTGAAGCAGGAATGAACACTGAAGCTTTCTTT.

In its sample, this clonotype was seen a few times. V and J are TRBV20-1 and TRBJ1-2; 10 positions agree with TRBD1. Germline values: CDR1 DFQATT, CDR2 SNEGSKA (reference sequence). This CDR3 region has 14 residues. V was pared by 6 bases and J by 6 bases, with 10 bases of the junction left unmatched. CDR3 sequence (DNA): TGCAGTGCGAGGGGGACAGGGGTACCGGATGGCTACACCTTC. Translating gives CSARGTGVPDGYTF.

The count of this clonotype is one. The CDR3 here is CASGGLAGGHNEQYF. The CDR3 DNA reads as TGTGCCAGCGGGGGTCTAGCGGGGGGACACAATGAGCAGTACTTC. The rearrangement uses TRBV28 and TRBJ2-1; 11 bases fit TRBD2. The J call may be faulty, since TRBJ2-7 better matches the DNA end. CDR3 length: 15 amino acids. Germline loops: CDR1 MDHEN, CDR2 SYDVKM.

J is TRBJ2-3 and V is TRBV14; 8 bases match TRBD1. The CDR3 spans 15 residues. The J segment lost 5 bases and the V segment lost 5 bases, leaving 9 bases of the junction unmatched. In germline, CDR1 is SGHDN, CDR2 FVKESK. CDR3 amino acids: CASSYKDRVRDTQYF. The CDR3 bases are TGTGCCAGCAGCTACAAGGACAGGGTTAGAGATACGCAGTATTTT.

The chain couples TRBV9 to TRBJ1-5; possibly TRBD1 for D (5 bases). The CDR3 runs 15 residues. Per germline, CDR1 SGDLS and CDR2 YYNGEE. With 0 bases removed from V and 2 bases from J, the gap between germline ends came to 9 bases. The CDR3 sequence: CASSVGEGGNQPQHF. CDR3 sequence (DNA): TGTGCCAGCAGCGTAGGGGAAGGGGGCAATCAGCCCCAGCATTTT.

The chain couples TRBV2 to TRBJ1-2, with no clear D. The CDR3 spans 13 residues. Germline V gene sequence: CDR1 SNHLY, CDR2 FYNNEI. Deletions cut 8 bases from V and 0 bases from J, with 10 bases between. For the CDR3, the DNA is TGTGCCAGCGGTTGGGAGGCTAACTATGGCTACACCTTC. It yields the protein CASGWEANYGYTF.

Concerning this clonotype itself: Mismatch with germline at one junction end may stem from a read error. The V and J genes are TRBV14 and TRBJ2-1; D remains ambiguous. Germline assignment: CDR1 SGHDN and CDR2 FVKESK. The CDR3 runs 16 residues. The CDR3 loop is CASNQDQVGFYNEQFF. The CDR3 DNA reads as TGTGCCAGCAACCAAGATCAGGTGGGGTTCTACAATGAGCAGTTCTTC.

The rearrangement links TRBV7-9 to TRBJ2-3; D tentatively fits TRBD1 or TRBD2 (6 bases each). The CDR3 is 15 residues long. The germline V gene encodes CDR1 SEHNR and CDR2 FQNEAQ (reference sequence). Trimming stripped 6 bases from V and 5 bases from J, with 18 bases between. CDR3 in amino acids: CASSLPRGARDTQYF. The CDR3 coding sequence is TGTGCCAGCAGTCTTCCGAGGGGGGCACGAGATACGCAGTATTTT.

This clonotype was seen more than once but under ten times. The gene calls are TRBV12-3 or TRBV12-4 and TRBJ2-7; either TRBD1 or TRBD2 may supply D (6 bases each). This CDR3 has 14 residues. Trimming removed 2 bases at V and 5 bases at J, with 13 bases between. This chain's CDR3 is CASSLMAGEDEQYF. CDR3 nucleotides: TGTGCCAGCAGTTTAATGGCAGGGGAGGACGAGCAGTACTTC.

The chain carries TRBV28 and TRBJ1-3; maybe TRBD1 (6 bases). Trimming cost V 5 bases and J 0 bases, with 14 bases left between them. Germline CDR1 and CDR2: MDHEN and SYDVKM. The CDR3 extends over 16 amino acids. The CDR3, as DNA: TGTGCCAGCAGTGAAATAGGGGGGAGCTCTGGAAACACCATATATTTT. Translation gives CASSEIGGSSGNTIYF.

Note on this clonotype: The CDR3 ends on some other residue instead of the conserved phenylalanine or tryptophan, so this is likely a read error. The V and J genes are TRBV20-1 and TRBJ2-4, with 7 bases fitting TRBD2. The J call could be wrong; TRBJ2-5 is a better fit for the DNA end. This CDR3 is 16 amino acids long. In germline, CDR1 is DFQATT, CDR2 SNEGSKA (reference sequence). The CDR3 nucleotides are TGCAGTGCTAGAGATGCTAACGGGGGGTGGCCAGAGACCCAGTACTTA. It yields the protein CSARDANGGWPETQYL.

This clonotype has only a few counts. The CDR3 nucleotides are TGTGCCAGCAGCTTGTATTTTATAATTCAAGAGACCCAGTACTTC. Its translation is CASSLYFIIQETQYF. The gene calls are TRBV7-2 and TRBJ2-5; no firm D call. Germline CDR1 is SGHTA and CDR2 is FQGNSA. The CDR3 contains 15 residues. The germline V and J ends were trimmed by 3 bases and 2 bases, with 13 bases remaining between them.

This clonotype showed up just a few times. This chain links TRBV7-9 with TRBJ2-7, with 8 bases that match TRBD1. Looked up from germline, CDR1 is SEHNR and CDR2 is FQNEAQ (reference sequence). J gave up 0 bases and V 5 bases, and 6 bases lay outside the gene matches. The CDR3 is 15 amino acids. CDR3 protein: CASSPYQGASYEQYF. In DNA, the CDR3 is TGTGCCAGCAGCCCCTATCAGGGGGCCTCCTACGAGCAGTACTTC.

This clonotype was recorded a few times. This may be a read error, as it is one base from a much larger clone. The V gene is TRBV29-1, the J gene TRBJ2-5, with a weak D call TRBD2 (5 bases). V lost 6 bases, J lost 7 bases, and 21 bases lay in between. This CDR3 is 14 amino acids long. Germline CDR1 SQVTM, CDR2 ANQGSEA. CDR3 sequence reads: CSVRSLMEEWTQYF. The CDR3 nucleotides read TGCAGCGTCAGATCCTTGATGGAGGAATGGACCCAGTACTTC.

The genes are TRBV28 and TRBJ2-7; the D gene could be TRBD1 or TRBD2 (6 bases each). The CDR3 spans 17 residues. Germline assignment: CDR1 MDHEN and CDR2 SYDVKM. V was shortened by 7 bases and J by 3 bases, with 25 bases between the two germline ends. The CDR3 spells CASTIPGGDKTVYEQYF. The CDR3 nucleotides are TGTGCCAGCACCATTCCCGGCGGGGACAAGACCGTCTACGAGCAGTACTTC.

The chain combines TRBV27 with TRBJ1-4; unclear D gene. CDR3 length: 14 residues. CDR1 MNHEY and CDR2 SMNVEV come from the germline V gene (reference sequence). The ends were cut back, 6 bases at V and 5 bases at J, with 13 bases in the middle. The CDR3 sequence is CASSRVPRNEKLFF. The DNA for the CDR3 is TGTGCCAGCAGCCGCGTCCCCAGGAATGAAAAACTGTTTTTT.

The chain links TRBV11-2 to TRBJ2-1, with a weak D call TRBD1 (5 bases). CDR1 and CDR2 (germline): SGHAT, FQNNGV. V dropped 3 bases and J dropped 8 bases, with 14 bases sitting between them. The CDR3 runs 14 residues. CDR3 sequence reads: CASSFRQGTYEQFF. DNA for the CDR3: TGTGCCAGCAGCTTTCGTCAGGGTACATATGAGCAGTTCTTC.

The J gene is TRBJ2-1, the V gene TRBV12-5; D not resolved. Germline CDR1 is LGHNT and CDR2 is FRNRAP. Deletions cut 7 bases from V and 7 bases from J, with 8 bases between. This CDR3 has 11 residues. CDR3 residues: CASARNNEQFF. The CDR3 DNA is TGTGCTAGTGCCCGTAATAATGAGCAGTTCTTC.